This T cell receptor (beta chain) originates from a study of human T cells and chemical hapten exposure. Study conclusions and caveats: Expanded TCRs formed significantly more large CDR3 similarity clusters than controls.

The library labeled individual cDNA molecules by adding unique molecular identifiers to them. TCRdb re-called the RACE reads through MiXCR, storing one row per CDR3 protein. This table holds 95,000 to 150,000 distinct CDR3 sequences, roughly 14% found once. Per germline, CDR1 LGHDT and CDR2 YNNKEL (reference sequence). The CDR3 length is 16 residues. Losses at the gene ends were 0 bases for V and 5 bases for J; bases not matched to a gene: 4. This clonotype was seen a handful of times. The antigen is undetermined. The sample's time point: pre-sensitization, week 0. The treatment: therapeutic diphenylcyclopropenone sensitization with weekly scalp DPC. Participating donors were patients with alopecia, aged 18 to 70 years, considered appropriate candidates for DPC.

V gene TRBV3-1 combines with J gene TRBJ2-1; 10 positions match TRBD2. The receptor comes from a woman aged 18-29 years with alopecia areata. Some clones in this sample may be carry-over from other donors' samples. This sample comprised whole blood, obtained in connection with sensitization to the hapten diphenylcyclopropenone (DPC). As DNA, the CDR3 is TGTGCCAGCAGCCAAGATGAACTAGCGGGGAACAATGAGCAGTTCTTC. Translated, it gives CASSQDELAGNNEQFF.